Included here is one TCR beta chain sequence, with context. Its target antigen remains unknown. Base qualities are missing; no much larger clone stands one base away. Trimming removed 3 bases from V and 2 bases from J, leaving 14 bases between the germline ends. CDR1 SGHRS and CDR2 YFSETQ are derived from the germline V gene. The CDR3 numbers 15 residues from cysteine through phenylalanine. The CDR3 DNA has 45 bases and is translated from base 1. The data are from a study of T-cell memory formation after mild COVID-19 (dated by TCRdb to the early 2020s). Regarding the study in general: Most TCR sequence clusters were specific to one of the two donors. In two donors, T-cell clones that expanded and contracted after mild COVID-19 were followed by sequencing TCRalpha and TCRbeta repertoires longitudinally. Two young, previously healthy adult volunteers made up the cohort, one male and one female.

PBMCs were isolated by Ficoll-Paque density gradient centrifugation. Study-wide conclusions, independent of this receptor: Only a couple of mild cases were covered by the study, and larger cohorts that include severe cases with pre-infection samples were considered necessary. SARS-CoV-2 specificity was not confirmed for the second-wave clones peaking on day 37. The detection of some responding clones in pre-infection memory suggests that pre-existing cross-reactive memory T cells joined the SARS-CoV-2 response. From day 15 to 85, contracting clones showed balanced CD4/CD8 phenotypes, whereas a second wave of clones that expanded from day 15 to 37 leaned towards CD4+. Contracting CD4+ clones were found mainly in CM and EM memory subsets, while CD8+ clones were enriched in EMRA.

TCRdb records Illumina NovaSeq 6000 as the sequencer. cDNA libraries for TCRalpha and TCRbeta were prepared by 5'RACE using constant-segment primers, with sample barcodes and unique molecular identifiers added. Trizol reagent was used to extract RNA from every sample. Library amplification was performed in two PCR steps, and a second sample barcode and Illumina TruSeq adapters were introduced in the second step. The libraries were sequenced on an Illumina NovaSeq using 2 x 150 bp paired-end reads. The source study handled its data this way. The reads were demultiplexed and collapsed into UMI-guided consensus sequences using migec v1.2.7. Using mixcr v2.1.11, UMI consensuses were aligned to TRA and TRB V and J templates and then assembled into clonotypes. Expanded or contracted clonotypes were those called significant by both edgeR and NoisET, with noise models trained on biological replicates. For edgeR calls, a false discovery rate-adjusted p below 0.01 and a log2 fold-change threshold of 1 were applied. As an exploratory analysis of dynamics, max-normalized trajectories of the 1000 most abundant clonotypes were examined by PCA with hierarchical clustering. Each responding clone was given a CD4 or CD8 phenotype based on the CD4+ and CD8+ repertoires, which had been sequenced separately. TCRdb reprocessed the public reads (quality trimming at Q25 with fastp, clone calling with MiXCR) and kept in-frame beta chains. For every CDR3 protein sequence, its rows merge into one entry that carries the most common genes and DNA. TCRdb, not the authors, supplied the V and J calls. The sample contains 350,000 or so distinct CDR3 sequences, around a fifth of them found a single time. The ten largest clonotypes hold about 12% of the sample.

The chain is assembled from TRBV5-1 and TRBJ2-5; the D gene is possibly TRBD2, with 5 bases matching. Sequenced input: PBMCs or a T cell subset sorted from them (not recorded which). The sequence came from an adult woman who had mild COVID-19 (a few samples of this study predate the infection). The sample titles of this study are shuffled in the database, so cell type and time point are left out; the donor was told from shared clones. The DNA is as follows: TGCGCCAGCAGCTCGTCGGGAACTTATCAAGAGACCCAGTACTTC. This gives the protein CASSSSGTYQETQYF. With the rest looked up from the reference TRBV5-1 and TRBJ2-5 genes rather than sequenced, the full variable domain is KAGVTQTPRYLIKTRGQQVTLSCSPISGHRSVSWYQQTPGQGLQFLFEYFSETQRNKGNFPGRFSGRQFSNSRSEMNVSTLELGDSALYLCASSSSGTYQETQYFGPGTRLLVL.